The rows below give T cell receptor beta chains drawn from one sample of a study of pediatric ulcerative colitis. Produced via immunoSEQ multiplex PCR; TCRdb's table is partial and in-frame only. The sample holds 45,000 to 75,000 clones, 87% seen once. Sequencing was done on a sample of blood. The receptors were sampled from a boy between 10 and 17 years old who was a control in a study of pediatric ulcerative colitis. Each CDR3 is given with its conserved first and last residue. D genes are given only for firm matches. Size tells how often a clone was seen (once, few, many) or the class of an expanded clone, and some rows leave it out.

d_call: -; cdr3_length: 16; clone_size: -; j_call: TRBJ2-1; v_call: TRBV27; cdr3_aa: CASKIWGRVGLNEQFF; cdr3_nt: TGTGCCAGCAAGATATGGGGACGGGTGGGATTGAATGAGCAGTTCTTC
d_call: TRBD1; cdr3_length: 15; clone_size: -; j_call: TRBJ1-4; v_call: TRBV18; cdr3_aa: CASSSSGTGREKLFF; cdr3_nt: TGTGCCAGCTCATCATCCGGGACAGGGAGAGAAAAACTGTTTTTT
d_call: TRBD1; cdr3_length: 15; clone_size: -; j_call: TRBJ1-2; v_call: TRBV25-1; cdr3_aa: CASSERGTGYYGYTF; cdr3_nt: TGTGCCAGCAGTGAAAGGGGGACAGGATACTATGGCTACACCTTC
d_call: TRBD2; cdr3_length: 15; clone_size: -; j_call: TRBJ2-7; v_call: TRBV5-1; cdr3_aa: CASSMLAGGPSEQYF; cdr3_nt: TGCGCCAGCAGCATGTTAGCGGGAGGGCCGTCGGAGCAGTACTTC
d_call: TRBD1; cdr3_length: 16; clone_size: -; j_call: TRBJ1-1; v_call: TRBV25-1; cdr3_aa: CASSIMGRQGNTEAFF; cdr3_nt: TGTGCCAGCAGCATAATGGGGCGACAGGGGAACACTGAAGCTTTCTTT
d_call: TRBD1; cdr3_length: 17; clone_size: -; j_call: TRBJ2-3; v_call: TRBV5-1; cdr3_aa: CASSLRTGTGGPDTQYF; cdr3_nt: TGCGCCAGCAGCTTAAGGACCGGGACAGGGGGGCCAGATACGCAGTATTTT
d_call: TRBD2; cdr3_length: 15; clone_size: few; j_call: TRBJ2-3; v_call: TRBV4-3; cdr3_aa: CASSQQRGGPDTQYF; cdr3_nt: TGCGCCAGCAGCCAACAGCGGGGGGGCCCCGATACGCAGTATTTT
d_call: TRBD1; cdr3_length: 12; clone_size: -; j_call: TRBJ2-7; v_call: TRBV7-9; cdr3_aa: CASSFPGGEQYF; cdr3_nt: TGTGCCAGCAGCTTTCCAGGGGGCGAGCAGTACTTC
d_call: -; cdr3_length: 13; clone_size: -; j_call: TRBJ1-1; v_call: TRBV11-2; cdr3_aa: CASTWGVGTEAFF; cdr3_nt: TGTGCCAGCACCTGGGGGGTGGGCACTGAAGCTTTCTTT
d_call: -; cdr3_length: 13; clone_size: few; j_call: TRBJ1-1; v_call: TRBV7-3; cdr3_aa: CASSGYRNTEAFF; cdr3_nt: TGTGCCAGCAGTGGGTATAGGAACACTGAAGCTTTCTTT
d_call: TRBD1; cdr3_length: 16; clone_size: -; j_call: TRBJ2-5; v_call: TRBV5-1; cdr3_aa: CASSLAGQGAQETQYF; cdr3_nt: TGCGCCAGCAGCTTGGCAGGGCAGGGGGCTCAAGAGACCCAGTACTTC
d_call: TRBD2; cdr3_length: 15; clone_size: -; j_call: TRBJ2-3; v_call: TRBV5-1; cdr3_aa: CASRRTGGSTDTQYF; cdr3_nt: TGCGCCAGCAGGCGAACGGGGGGGAGCACAGATACGCAGTATTTT
d_call: -; cdr3_length: 17; clone_size: -; j_call: TRBJ1-4; v_call: TRBV7-8; cdr3_aa: CASSFPKREATNEKLFF; cdr3_nt: TGTGCCAGCAGCTTTCCAAAACGCGAGGCAACTAATGAAAAACTGTTTTTT
d_call: TRBD1; cdr3_length: 16; clone_size: -; j_call: TRBJ2-7; v_call: TRBV10-1; cdr3_aa: CASRVVGGQGVYEQYF; cdr3_nt: TGCGCCAGTCGGGTCGTCGGGGGACAGGGAGTCTACGAGCAGTACTTC
d_call: TRBD2; cdr3_length: 19; clone_size: -; j_call: TRBJ2-1; v_call: TRBV11-2; cdr3_aa: CASSFRLASGRDNYNEQFF; cdr3_nt: TGTGCCAGCAGCTTTAGGTTGGCTAGCGGGAGGGATAACTACAATGAGCAGTTCTTC
d_call: -; cdr3_length: 16; clone_size: -; j_call: TRBJ1-4; v_call: TRBV7-2; cdr3_aa: CASSLGARATNEKLFF; cdr3_nt: TGTGCCAGCAGCTTAGGGGCCCGGGCAACTAATGAAAAACTGTTTTTT
d_call: -; cdr3_length: 15; clone_size: -; j_call: TRBJ2-7; v_call: TRBV9; cdr3_aa: CASSVGQGKSYEQYF; cdr3_nt: TGTGCCAGCAGCGTAGGGCAGGGCAAATCCTACGAGCAGTACTTC
d_call: -; cdr3_length: 17; clone_size: -; j_call: TRBJ1-3; v_call: TRBV18; cdr3_aa: CASSPTTDRTIGNTIYF; cdr3_nt: TGTGCCAGCTCACCCACGACAGACAGGACGATTGGAAACACCATATATTTT
d_call: -; cdr3_length: 15; clone_size: -; j_call: TRBJ2-6; v_call: TRBV7-9; cdr3_aa: CASSSPGARANVLTF; cdr3_nt: TGTGCCAGCAGCTCTCCCGGGGCACGGGCCAACGTCCTGACTTTC
d_call: -; cdr3_length: 12; clone_size: -; j_call: TRBJ1-1; v_call: TRBV14; cdr3_aa: CASSQVPGRAFF; cdr3_nt: TGTGCCAGCAGCCAAGTCCCGGGCCGGGCTTTCTTT
d_call: -; cdr3_length: 12; clone_size: -; j_call: TRBJ1-6; v_call: TRBV2; cdr3_aa: CASSIGGSPLHF; cdr3_nt: TGTGCCAGCAGTATCGGTGGGTCACCCCTCCACTTT
d_call: -; cdr3_length: 14; clone_size: -; j_call: TRBJ1-6; v_call: TRBV4-2; cdr3_aa: CASSQDVGDSPLHF; cdr3_nt: TGTGCCAGCAGCCAAGATGTGGGAGATTCACCCCTCCACTTT
d_call: TRBD1; cdr3_length: 15; clone_size: once; j_call: TRBJ2-2; v_call: TRBV15; cdr3_aa: CATSRNTGGSGELFF; cdr3_nt: TGTGCCACCAGCAGAAACACAGGGGGCAGCGGGGAGCTGTTTTTT
d_call: TRBD1; cdr3_length: 14; clone_size: -; j_call: TRBJ2-5; v_call: TRBV7-2; cdr3_aa: CASSRGQGIETQYF; cdr3_nt: TGTGCCAGCAGCCGGGGACAGGGCATCGAGACCCAGTACTTC
d_call: TRBD1; cdr3_length: 14; clone_size: few; j_call: TRBJ1-6; v_call: TRBV7-7; cdr3_aa: CASSRTGDNSPLHF; cdr3_nt: TGTGCCAGCAGTCGGACAGGGGATAATTCACCCCTCCACTTT
d_call: TRBD1; cdr3_length: 16; clone_size: -; j_call: TRBJ1-2; v_call: TRBV28; cdr3_aa: CASSFNTGQGNYGYTF; cdr3_nt: TGTGCCAGCAGTTTTAACACGGGACAGGGTAACTATGGCTACACCTTC
d_call: -; cdr3_length: 14; clone_size: -; j_call: TRBJ2-1; v_call: TRBV11-1; cdr3_aa: CASSLEWGDNEQFF; cdr3_nt: TGTGCCAGCAGCTTAGAATGGGGGGACAATGAGCAGTTCTTC
d_call: TRBD1; cdr3_length: 15; clone_size: -; j_call: TRBJ2-1; v_call: TRBV6-5; cdr3_aa: CASSAATKVGTGLFF; cdr3_nt: TGTGCCAGCAGTGCCGCAACAAAAGTCGGGACAGGACTGTTCTTC
d_call: -; cdr3_length: 14; clone_size: -; j_call: TRBJ2-4; v_call: TRBV7-2; cdr3_aa: CASSLDRGGNIQYF; cdr3_nt: TGTGCCAGCAGCTTAGACAGGGGAGGAAACATTCAGTACTTC
d_call: TRBD2; cdr3_length: 14; clone_size: -; j_call: TRBJ2-1; v_call: TRBV7-9; cdr3_aa: CASSLAGGRNEQFF; cdr3_nt: TGTGCCAGCAGCCTAGCGGGAGGGCGCAATGAGCAGTTCTTC